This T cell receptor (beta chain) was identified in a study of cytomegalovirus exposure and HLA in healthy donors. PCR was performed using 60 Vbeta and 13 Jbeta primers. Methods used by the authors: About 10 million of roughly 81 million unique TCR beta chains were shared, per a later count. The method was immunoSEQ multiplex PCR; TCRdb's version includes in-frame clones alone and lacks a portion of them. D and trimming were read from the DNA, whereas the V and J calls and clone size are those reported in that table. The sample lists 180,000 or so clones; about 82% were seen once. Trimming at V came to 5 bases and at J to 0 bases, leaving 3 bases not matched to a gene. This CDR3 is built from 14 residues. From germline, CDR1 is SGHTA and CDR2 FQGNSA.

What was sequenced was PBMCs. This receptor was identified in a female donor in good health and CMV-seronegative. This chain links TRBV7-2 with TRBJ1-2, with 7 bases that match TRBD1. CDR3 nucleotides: TGTGCCAGCAGCCCGGACAGGACTAACTATGGCTACACCTTC. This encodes CASSPDRTNYGYTF.